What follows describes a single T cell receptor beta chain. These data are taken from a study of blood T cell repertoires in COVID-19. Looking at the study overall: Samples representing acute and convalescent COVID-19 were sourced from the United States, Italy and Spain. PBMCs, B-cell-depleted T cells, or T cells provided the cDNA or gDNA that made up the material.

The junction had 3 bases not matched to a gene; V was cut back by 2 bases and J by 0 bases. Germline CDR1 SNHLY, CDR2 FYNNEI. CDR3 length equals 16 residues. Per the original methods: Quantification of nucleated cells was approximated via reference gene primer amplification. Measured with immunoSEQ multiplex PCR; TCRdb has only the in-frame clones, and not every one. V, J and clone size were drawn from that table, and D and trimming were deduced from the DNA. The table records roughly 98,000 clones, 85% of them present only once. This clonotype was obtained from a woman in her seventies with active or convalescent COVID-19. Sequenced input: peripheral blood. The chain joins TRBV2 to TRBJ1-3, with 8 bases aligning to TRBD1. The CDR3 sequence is CASSEFDRGSGNTIYF. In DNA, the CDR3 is TGTGCCAGCAGTGAATTCGACAGGGGCTCTGGAAACACCATATATTTT.